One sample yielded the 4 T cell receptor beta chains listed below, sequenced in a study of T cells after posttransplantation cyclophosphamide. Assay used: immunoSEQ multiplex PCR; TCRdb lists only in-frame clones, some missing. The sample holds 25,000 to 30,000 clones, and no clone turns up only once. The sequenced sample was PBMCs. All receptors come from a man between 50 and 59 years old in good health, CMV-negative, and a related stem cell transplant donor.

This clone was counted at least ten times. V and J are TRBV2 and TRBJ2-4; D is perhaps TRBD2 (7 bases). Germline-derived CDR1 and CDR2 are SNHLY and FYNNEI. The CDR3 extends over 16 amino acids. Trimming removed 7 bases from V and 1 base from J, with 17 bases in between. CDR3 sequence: CASKTGGLGAKNIQYF. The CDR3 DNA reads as TGTGCCAGCAAAACCGGGGGGCTGGGGGCCAAAAACATTCAGTACTTC.

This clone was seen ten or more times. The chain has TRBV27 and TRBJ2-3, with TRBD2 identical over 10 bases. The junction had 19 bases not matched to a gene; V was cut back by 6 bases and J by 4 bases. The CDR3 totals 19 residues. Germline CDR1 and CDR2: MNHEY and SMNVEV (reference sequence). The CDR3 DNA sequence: TGTGCCAGCAGCAGGGAAAGCCTAGCGGGAGTAGGGTGGGCAGATACGCAGTATTTT. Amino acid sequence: CASSRESLAGVGWADTQYF.

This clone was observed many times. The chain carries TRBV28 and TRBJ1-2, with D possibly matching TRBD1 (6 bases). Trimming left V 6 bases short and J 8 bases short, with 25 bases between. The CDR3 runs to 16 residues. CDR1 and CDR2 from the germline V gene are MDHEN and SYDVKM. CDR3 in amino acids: CASRPSGAGQSGGYTF. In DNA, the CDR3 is TGTGCCAGCAGACCGTCAGGGGCGGGTCAATCAGGCGGCTACACCTTC.

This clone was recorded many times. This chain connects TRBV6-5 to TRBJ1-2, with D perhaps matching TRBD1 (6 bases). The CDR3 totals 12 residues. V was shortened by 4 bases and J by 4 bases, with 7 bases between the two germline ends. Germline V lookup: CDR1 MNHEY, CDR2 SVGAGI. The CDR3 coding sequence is TGTGCCAGCAGTTCGGACAGCTATGGCTACACCTTC. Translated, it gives CASSSDSYGYTF.